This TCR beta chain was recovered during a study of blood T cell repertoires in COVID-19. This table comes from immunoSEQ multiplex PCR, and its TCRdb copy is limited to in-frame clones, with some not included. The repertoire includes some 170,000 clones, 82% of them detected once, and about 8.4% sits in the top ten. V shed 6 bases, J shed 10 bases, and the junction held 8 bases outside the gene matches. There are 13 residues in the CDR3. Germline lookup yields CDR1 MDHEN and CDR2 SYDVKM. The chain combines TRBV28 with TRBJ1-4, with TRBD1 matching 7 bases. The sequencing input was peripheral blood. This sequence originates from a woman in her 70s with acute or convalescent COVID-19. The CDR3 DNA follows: TGTGCCAGCAGCTCCACCGGGACAGTAAAACTGTTTTTT. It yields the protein CASSSTGTVKLFF.